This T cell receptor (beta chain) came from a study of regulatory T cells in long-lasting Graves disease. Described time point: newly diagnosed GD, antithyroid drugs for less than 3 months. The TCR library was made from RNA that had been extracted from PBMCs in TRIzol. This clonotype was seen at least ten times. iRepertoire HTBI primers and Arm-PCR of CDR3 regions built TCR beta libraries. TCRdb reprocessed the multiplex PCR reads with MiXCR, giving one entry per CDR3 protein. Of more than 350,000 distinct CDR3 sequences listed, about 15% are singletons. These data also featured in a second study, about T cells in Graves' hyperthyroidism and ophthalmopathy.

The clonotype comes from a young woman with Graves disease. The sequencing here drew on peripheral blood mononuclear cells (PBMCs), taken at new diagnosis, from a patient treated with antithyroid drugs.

The CDR3 bases are TGTGCCTGGAGGGTAGGCGATAATTCACCCCTCCACTTT. Its translation: CAWRVGDNSPLHF. The genes are TRBV30 and TRBJ1-6; D is unclear. Per the germline V gene, CDR1 is GTSNPN and CDR2 is SVGIG (reference sequence). V was pared by 3 bases and J by 5 bases, with 8 bases between. The CDR3 covers 13 residues. Full variable domain (missing parts from reference TRBV30 and TRBJ1-6): SQTIHQWPATLVQPVGSPLSLECTVEGTSNPNLYWYRQAAGRGLQLLFYSVGIGQISSEVPQNLSASRPQDRQFILSSKKLLLSDSGFYLCAWRVGDNSPLHFGNGTRLTVT.